These 29 T cell receptor beta chains originate from one sample sequenced in a study of shared clonotypes between healthy human individuals. TCRdb's table, derived via immunoSEQ multiplex PCR, lists solely in-frame clones and lacks some. Of approximately 1.5 million clones in the sample, approximately 98.5% were seen once. The specimen was naive CD4+ T cells sorted from blood. Subset noted: CD45RA+ positively selected. These receptor sequences come from a man aged 30 to 39 in good health.

Concerning this clone itself: The identical CDR3 is also encoded by other nucleotide sequences in the sample. V usage is TRBV9 and J usage is TRBJ2-2; 9 nucleotides match TRBD2. Germline V CDR1 and CDR2: SGDLS, YYNGEE. The CDR3 runs to 15 residues. Germline trimming cut 0 bases from V and 5 bases from J; bases unmatched to any gene: 2. The CDR3 reads CASSVVAGGTGELFF. The CDR3 DNA reads as TGTGCCAGCAGCGTAGTGGCGGGAGGGACCGGGGAGCTGTTTTTT.

To note about this clone: Distinct nucleotide sequences in the sample also encode this CDR3. The V gene is TRBV19, the J gene TRBJ2-5; D may be TRBD1 (6 bases). This CDR3 is 14 amino acids long. Germline V gene data show CDR1 as LNHDA and CDR2 as SQIVND (reference sequence). Trimming shortened V by 2 bases and J by 1 base, and 8 bases separated the two germline ends. CDR3 amino acids: CASSIQGRQETQYF. The CDR3 DNA reads as TGTGCCAGTAGTATACAGGGGCGCCAAGAGACCCAGTACTTC.

The V and J genes are TRBV10-1 and TRBJ2-1, with 10 bases identical to TRBD1. The CDR3 loop spans 15 amino acids. Germline V gene sequence: CDR1 WNHNN, CDR2 SYGVQD (reference sequence). The V segment lost 4 bases and the J segment 0 bases; nucleotides outside the gene matches: 0. The DNA for the CDR3 is TGCGCCAGCAGTGGACAGGGGGCCTCCTACAATGAGCAGTTCTTC. This codes for CASSGQGASYNEQFF.

The chain carries TRBV18 and TRBJ1-1; possibly TRBD1 for D (5 bases). The germline gives CDR1 KGHSH, CDR2 LQKENI. Trimming shortened V by 2 bases and J by 1 base, and 8 bases separated the two germline ends. The length of the CDR3 is 14 residues. This CDR3 is CASSPGAGNTEAFF. CDR3 DNA sequence: TGTGCCAGCTCACCAGGGGCAGGGAACACTGAAGCTTTCTTT. The complete variable domain, with remaining parts taken from reference TRBV18 and TRBJ1-1, reads NAGVMQNPRHLVRRRGQEARLRCSPMKGHSHVYWYRQLPEEGLKFMVYLQKENIIDESGMPKERFSAEFPKEGPSILRIQQVVRGDSAAYFCASSPGAGNTEAFFGQGTRLTVV.

CDR3 loop: CASSNSRDRETQYF. As DNA, the CDR3 is TGTGCCAGCAGCAACTCCCGGGACAGGGAGACCCAGTACTTC. The chain employs TRBV7-9 and TRBJ2-5; 8 nucleotides align to TRBD1. Per the germline V gene, CDR1 is SEHNR and CDR2 is FQNEAQ (reference sequence). Unmatched junction bases numbered 7, after V lost 5 bases and J lost 5 bases. The CDR3 spans 14 residues.

This chain uses TRBV5-4 with TRBJ1-2, with 11 nucleotides matching TRBD1. The V and J ends lost 3 bases and 8 bases, in that order; junction bases with no gene match: 9. Germline V gene data show CDR1 as SGHNT and CDR2 as YYREEE (reference sequence). This CDR3 contains 15 residues. Here the CDR3 reads CASSSPGQGDEGYTF. CDR3 in DNA: TGTGCCAGCAGCTCTCCGGGACAGGGGGATGAGGGCTACACCTTC.

This clone is a singleton in its sample. The identical CDR3 is also encoded by other nucleotide sequences in the sample. This chain joins TRBV20-1 and TRBJ2-1; the D gene is possibly TRBD2 (6 bases). In germline, CDR1 is DFQATT, CDR2 SNEGSKA (reference sequence). This CDR3 contains 11 residues. V shed 3 bases and J shed 6 bases, with 6 bases lying between them. CDR3 DNA: TGCAGTGCTAGCGGGAGCAATGAGCAGTTCTTC. Translated: CSASGSNEQFF.

The chain couples TRBV2 to TRBJ2-1; 8 bases are a match to TRBD2. This CDR3 is 15 amino acids long. Germline CDR1 is SNHLY and CDR2 is FYNNEI. The V and J ends lost 4 bases and 6 bases, in that order; junction bases with no gene match: 8. DNA of the CDR3: TGTGCCAGCAGTGCTCTAGCGGGTCCGCCCAATGAGCAGTTCTTC. This encodes CASSALAGPPNEQFF.

The chain has TRBV28 and TRBJ2-7, with D possibly being TRBD1 (6 bases). The germline V gene has CDR1 MDHEN and CDR2 SYDVKM. Between the trimmed V and J ends, which lost 5 bases and 2 bases, there was a span of 13 bases. The CDR3 spans 14 residues. The CDR3 DNA sequence: TGTGCCAGCAGTCTAGGGACATTACCCTACGAGCAGTACTTC. Translating it yields CASSLGTLPYEQYF.

This chain connects TRBV11-2 to TRBJ2-1, with D possibly matching TRBD1 (6 bases). This CDR3 comprises 15 residues. Germline CDR1 reads SGHAT; CDR2 reads FQNNGV. The V and J ends lost 7 bases and 8 bases respectively, with 21 bases between them. CDR3 residues: CASKTRDTGPHEQFF. CDR3 coding DNA: TGTGCCAGCAAAACCCGGGACACCGGCCCCCATGAGCAGTTCTTC.

The genes are TRBV6-5 and TRBJ2-6; D is unclear. The CDR3 is made up of 13 amino acids. In germline, CDR1 is MNHEY, CDR2 SVGAGI. Trimming stripped 10 bases from V and 4 bases from J, with 11 bases between. DNA for the CDR3: TGTGCCACCAAGGATGGGGGGGCCAACGTCCTGACTTTC. This gives the protein CATKDGGANVLTF.

This CDR3 reads CAISESRLLATSTDTQYF. For the CDR3, the DNA is TGTGCCATCAGTGAGTCGAGGCTTCTAGCCACTAGCACAGATACGCAGTATTTT. The chain carries TRBV10-3 and TRBJ2-3; tentative D call: TRBD2 (5 bases). CDR1 ENHRY and CDR2 SYGVKD come from the germline V gene. The CDR3 has 18 amino acids. Trimming removed 0 bases at V and 0 bases at J, with 16 bases between.

This chain joins TRBV9 and TRBJ2-2, with D hard to call. Germline CDR1 reads SGDLS; CDR2 reads YYNGEE. The CDR3 is 12 amino acids. Trimming removed 4 bases from V and 8 bases from J, with 9 bases in between. The CDR3 nucleotides are TGTGCCAGCAGCTCCTACCCGGGGGAGCTGTTTTTT. Protein: CASSSYPGELFF.

V gene TRBV11-3 combines with J gene TRBJ2-1, with D perhaps assigned TRBD1 or TRBD2 (5 bases each). This CDR3 contains 14 residues. Trimming took 3 bases from V and 7 from J, leaving 13 bases between them. Germline V gene data show CDR1 as SGHNT and CDR2 as YENEEA. Written as DNA, the CDR3 is TGTGCCAGCAGCTTGAGGGGAGCGAGAAATGAGCAGTTCTTC. It encodes CASSLRGARNEQFF. Variable domain in full (rest from reference TRBV11-3 and TRBJ2-1): EAGVVQSPRYKIIEKKQPVAFWCNPISGHNTLYWYLQNLGQGPELLIRYENEEAVDDSQLPKDRFSAERLKGVDSTLKIQPAELGDSAVYLCASSLRGARNEQFFGPGTRLTVL.

The chain recombines TRBV28 with TRBJ1-2, with TRBD1 matching over 9 bases. This CDR3 spans 17 amino acids. Germline V gene sequence: CDR1 MDHEN, CDR2 SYDVKM. J gave up 4 bases and V 2 bases, and 11 bases lay outside the gene matches. The CDR3 spells CASSLVIGQGTLYGYTF. Here the CDR3 DNA reads TGTGCCAGCAGTTTAGTCATAGGACAGGGGACTCTCTATGGCTACACCTTC.

In this sample, this clone turned up once. The chain recombines TRBV19 with TRBJ1-2; D might be TRBD1 (5 bases). The V and J ends lost 7 bases and 8 bases respectively, with 20 bases between them. This CDR3 spans 14 amino acids. CDR1 LNHDA and CDR2 SQIVND come from the germline V gene (reference sequence). The CDR3 is CASKTTGTGRGYTF. The CDR3 DNA reads TGTGCCAGTAAGACTACCGGGACCGGGAGGGGCTACACCTTC.

The chain carries TRBV6-5 and TRBJ2-7, with D possibly being TRBD2 (6 bases). V lost 8 bases, J lost 5 bases, and 19 bases lay in between. The CDR3 sequence is 14 residues long. Germline V gene data show CDR1 as MNHEY and CDR2 as SVGAGI. In DNA form, the CDR3 reads TGTGCCAGCGGGGTAACCCGACTAGTCCACGAGCAGTACTTC. Amino acids: CASGVTRLVHEQYF.

As to this clone: The sample contains more than one DNA sequence encoding this CDR3. The rearrangement joins TRBV2 to TRBJ2-5; a weak D match, TRBD1 (5 bases). This CDR3 region has 13 residues. Germline V gene lookup returns CDR1 SNHLY and CDR2 FYNNEI. V shed 6 bases and J shed 2 bases, with 10 bases lying between them. Here the CDR3 DNA reads TGTGCCAGCAGCACTGACAGTCAAGAGACCCAGTACTTC. This gives the protein CASSTDSQETQYF.

J is TRBJ2-2 and V is TRBV5-4; 7 nucleotides match TRBD2. The length of the CDR3 is 16 residues. The junction had 8 bases not matched to a gene; V was cut back by 5 bases and J by 1 base. Germline V CDR1 and CDR2: SGHNT, YYREEE (reference sequence). The CDR3 coding sequence is TGTGCCAGCAGGAAGGGTACGGGAGGGAACACCGGGGAGCTGTTTTTT. It encodes CASRKGTGGNTGELFF.

V usage is TRBV29-1 and J usage is TRBJ2-7, with D possibly matching TRBD2 (5 bases). This CDR3 region has 13 residues. From germline, CDR1 is SQVTM and CDR2 ANQGSEA. The CDR3 DNA follows: TGCAGTACCTCCGAGGGAACTGCTACGGAGCAGTACTTC. Its protein is CSTSEGTATEQYF.

The V call is TRBV5-1, the J call TRBJ2-1; tentative D call: TRBD2 (6 bases). Germline V gives CDR1 SGHRS, CDR2 YFSETQ. The V end was cut by 4 bases, the J end by 2 bases, with 16 bases between. The CDR3 runs to 16 residues. The CDR3 protein is CASSPEGVQTYNEQFF. CDR3 bases: TGCGCCAGCAGCCCGGAGGGCGTCCAGACCTACAATGAGCAGTTCTTC.

V gene TRBV4-3 combines with J gene TRBJ1-1; D is possibly TRBD1 (5 bases). Trimming took 1 base from V and 6 from J, leaving 21 bases between them. This CDR3 contains 17 residues. CDR1 and CDR2 (germline): LGHNA, YSLEER. The DNA for the CDR3 is TGCGCCAGCAGCCAAGTCGCTGGTCAGACAGTTTATGCTGAAGCTTTCTTT. Translation gives CASSQVAGQTVYAEAFF.

This rearrangement joins TRBV28 to TRBJ2-1, with D hard to call. The V gene lost 2 bases and the J gene lost 4 bases, with 6 bases spanning the gap. There are 13 residues in the CDR3. The germline CDR1 and CDR2 sequences are MDHEN and SYDVKM. The chain's CDR3 is CASSLRQYNEQFF. The CDR3 nucleotides read TGTGCCAGCAGTTTACGGCAGTACAATGAGCAGTTCTTC. Looking up the rest from reference TRBV28 and TRBJ2-1 gives the full variable domain: DVKVTQSSRYLVKRTGEKVFLECVQDMDHENMFWYRQDPGLGLRLIYFSYDVKMKEKGDIPEGYSVSREKKERFSLILESASTNQTSMYLCASSLRQYNEQFFGPGTRLTVL.

V usage is TRBV7-6 and J usage is TRBJ2-2; D may be TRBD2 (5 bases). Per the germline V gene, CDR1 is SGHVS and CDR2 is FNYEAQ. The V and J ends lost 3 bases and 5 bases respectively, with 7 bases between them. CDR3 length: 13 residues. The CDR3 DNA follows: TGTGCCAGCAGCTTCAGCGGTACCGGGGAGCTGTTTTTT. Amino acids: CASSFSGTGELFF.

This chain uses TRBV7-7 with TRBJ2-3; 9 bases are shared with TRBD2. V lost 4 bases to trimming and J lost 8 bases; unmatched junction nucleotides: 10. The CDR3 runs to 15 residues. The germline V gene has CDR1 SSHAT and CDR2 FNYEAQ (reference sequence). The CDR3 DNA is TGTGCCAGCAGCTCATCATCTGGGACTAGCAGTACGCAGTATTTT. Amino acids: CASSSSSGTSSTQYF.

The rearrangement links TRBV7-3 to TRBJ2-1, with TRBD2 matching over 7 bases. V trimming: 1 base; J trimming: 0 bases; junction bases outside the gene matches: 3. The CDR3 covers 16 residues. CDR1 SGHTA and CDR2 FQGTGA come from the germline V gene. CDR3: CASSLSRGSSYNEQFF. The CDR3 DNA reads TGTGCCAGCAGCTTAAGTCGCGGGAGCTCCTACAATGAGCAGTTCTTC.

The V and J genes are TRBV21-1 and TRBJ1-2; the D call in the table, TRBD1, was not verified against the DNA. TRBV21-1 is classified as a pseudogene. This CDR3 region has 16 residues. The chain's CDR3 is CASSNPQAPTGYGYTF. CDR3 coding DNA: TGTGCCAGCAGCAATCCCCAGGCCCCTACCGGCTATGGCTACACCTTC.

The count of this clone is one. V is TRBV5-1 and J is TRBJ2-3, with 7 nucleotides matching TRBD2. Trimming cost V 4 bases and J 2 bases; bases outside gene matches: 7. CDR1 is SGHRS and CDR2 is YFSETQ in the germline V gene. The CDR3 consists of 15 residues. The CDR3 nucleotides read TGCGCCAGCAGCAGGGCGGGAGTCATCACAGATACGCAGTATTTT. Amino acids: CASSRAGVITDTQYF.

This chain uses TRBV30 with TRBJ2-3, with D hard to call. Germline CDR1 is GTSNPN and CDR2 is SVGIG (reference sequence). Trimming pared 2 bases from V and 6 bases from J, leaving 12 bases between. The CDR3 loop spans 13 amino acids. The CDR3 here is CAWSHTRLDTQYF. The CDR3 nucleotides read TGTGCCTGGAGTCACACTCGTTTGGATACGCAGTATTTT.